A single TCR beta chain is shown here with its context. The V and J ends lost 6 bases and 2 bases, in that order; junction bases with no gene match: 10. Germline V CDR1 and CDR2: SNHLY, FYNNEI. The CDR3 is made up of 16 amino acids. The sample is drawn from a study of a mutant IDH1 vaccine in newly diagnosed glioma. Produced via immunoSEQ multiplex PCR; TCRdb's table is partial and in-frame only. The sample yields about 50,000 clones, 86% seen once. As to time point: baseline, week 1 (first vaccination visit). Treatment: pre-vaccination baseline after standard-of-care therapy. The chain is built from TRBV2 and TRBJ2-5; 9 bases map to TRBD1. The TCR was taken from a middle-aged man with glioma. The sample consisted of PBMCs, taken from a glioma patient treated with radiotherapy, temozolomide or both. Here the CDR3 DNA reads TGTGCCAGCAGGGCGGGGACAGGGTGGGGTCAAGAGACCCAGTACTTC. Residues: CASRAGTGWGQETQYF. The whole variable domain, filled in from reference TRBV2 and TRBJ2-5, reads EPEVTQTPSHQVTQMGQEVILRCVPISNHLYFYWYRQILGQKVEFLVSFYNNEISEKSEIFDDQFSVERPDGSNFTLKIRSTKLEDSAMYFCASRAGTGWGQETQYFGPGTRLLVL.